The 31 T cell receptor beta chains listed next were all sequenced from one sample in a study. The sorted Tregs were CD4+CD25+CD127-/low cells. Adaptor-ligated barcode primers were used to amplify TRBV12-4/TRBJ1-2 clonotypes. Each CDR3 protein is one row after TCRdb ran MiXCR on the multiplex PCR reads. Of some 1,100 distinct CDR3 sequences listed, over 0.7% are singletons. Material: Tregs sorted from blood. The receptors come from a female donor with breast cancer.

By sample fraction, this clonotype is medium-sized. The chain links TRBV12-3 or TRBV12-4 to TRBJ1-2; D is possibly TRBD1 (5 bases). This CDR3 contains 11 residues. Trimming took off 8 bases at V and 4 bases at J, with 8 bases between the two ends. The CDR3: CASLQGYGYTF. The CDR3 DNA sequence: TGTGCCAGCCTCCAGGGCTATGGCTACACCTTC.

By proportion, this clonotype is large. The chain combines TRBV12-3 or TRBV12-4 with TRBJ1-2, with D possibly being TRBD1 (5 bases). The CDR3 consists of 13 residues. V was shortened by 6 bases and J by 0 bases, with 8 bases between the two germline ends. The chain's CDR3 is CASRDTANYGYTF. For the CDR3, the DNA is TGTGCCAGCAGGGACACCGCTAACTATGGCTACACCTTC.

This clonotype is medium-sized by share. Germline and junction disagree at one end, which may indicate a read error. The chain uses TRBV12-3 or TRBV12-4 and TRBJ1-2; D perhaps matches TRBD1 (5 bases). This CDR3 region has 12 residues. The CDR3, as DNA: TGTGCCAGCAGTGAGTCGGAGTACAGGCCCGGATTC. It codes for CASSESEYRPGF.

By share of the sample, this clonotype is large (0.1 to 1%). CDR3 protein: CASSLGYGYTF. The CDR3 nucleotides are TGTGCCAGCAGTTTGGGCTATGGCTACACCTTC. This chain joins TRBV12-3 or TRBV12-4 and TRBJ1-2; D uncertain. V shed 3 bases and J shed 4 bases, with 3 bases lying between them. The CDR3 consists of 11 residues.

This clonotype is judged medium-sized. The chain employs TRBV12-3 or TRBV12-4 and TRBJ1-2; a weak D match, TRBD1 (6 bases). The CDR3 is made up of 15 amino acids. V gave up 4 bases and J gave up 0 bases, with 12 bases separating them. The CDR3 DNA reads TGTGCCAGCAGTTCCGACAGGCCCACTAACTATGGCTACACCTTC. It codes for CASSSDRPTNYGYTF.

Relative to its sample, this clonotype is medium-sized. The chain is built from TRBV12-3 or TRBV12-4 and TRBJ1-2; D not certain. The CDR3 covers 11 residues. The V and J ends lost 5 bases and 8 bases respectively, with 9 bases between them. The CDR3 loop is CASSRHLGYTF. The CDR3 DNA is TGTGCCAGCAGTCGACACTTGGGCTACACCTTC.

In its sample, this clonotype ranks as medium-sized. The V call is TRBV12-3 or TRBV12-4, the J call TRBJ1-2, with D unclear. The CDR3 runs to 13 residues. V dropped 6 bases and J dropped 2 bases, with 10 bases sitting between them. CDR3 protein: CASSPRTNYGYTF. CDR3 coding DNA: TGTGCCAGCAGCCCGAGGACCAACTATGGCTACACCTTC.

This clonotype occurred many times. The chain employs TRBV12-3 or TRBV12-4 and TRBJ1-2; D unresolved. Trimming removed 4 bases from V and 4 bases from J, with 4 bases in between. The CDR3 covers 11 residues. The CDR3 DNA reads as TGTGCCAGCAGTTCCATCTATGGCTACACCTTC. The encoded protein is CASSSIYGYTF.

This clonotype qualifies as medium-sized. The gene calls are TRBV12-3 or TRBV12-4 and TRBJ1-2, with D unresolved. This CDR3 is 14 amino acids long. The V and J ends lost 5 bases and 0 bases respectively, with 10 bases between them. CDR3 sequence: CASSGSTSNYGYTF. The CDR3 DNA reads as TGTGCCAGCAGTGGCTCGACATCTAACTATGGCTACACCTTC.

This clonotype is termed medium-sized. The chain uses TRBV12-3 or TRBV12-4 and TRBJ1-2; D remains unclear. V lost 2 bases and J 4 bases, leaving 14 bases between the germline ends. CDR3 size: 15 residues. The CDR3 spells CASSLYLDGAYGYTF. CDR3 bases: TGTGCCAGCAGTTTATACCTGGACGGAGCCTATGGCTACACCTTC.

This clonotype is judged medium-sized. This sequence joins TRBV12-3 or TRBV12-4 and TRBJ1-2; D is uncertain. V dropped 5 bases and J dropped 4 bases, with 5 bases sitting between them. The CDR3 covers 11 residues. CDR3 bases: TGTGCCAGCAGTCCAAGCTATGGCTACACCTTC. This sequence encodes CASSPSYGYTF.

Judged by abundance, this clonotype is medium-sized (0.01 to 0.1%). This may be a read error, as it is one base from a much larger clone. The rearrangement links TRBV12-3 or TRBV12-4 to TRBJ1-2; D ambiguous. This CDR3 is 12 amino acids long. DNA of the CDR3: TGTGCCAGCAGTGGAGCAAACTATGTCTACACCTTC. Translated, it gives CASSGANYVYTF.

This clonotype is termed medium-sized. The chain links TRBV12-3 or TRBV12-4 to TRBJ1-2; no reliable D call. The length of the CDR3 is 12 residues. Trimming cost V 3 bases and J 5 bases, with 7 bases left between them. For the CDR3, the DNA is TGTGCCAGCAGTTTTGAAGCATATGGCTACACCTTC. It translates to CASSFEAYGYTF.

By sample share, this clonotype is large. The J gene is TRBJ1-2, the V gene TRBV12-3 or TRBV12-4; no firm D call. The CDR3 runs to 9 residues. V lost 8 bases to trimming and J lost 8 bases, with 6 bases between them. CDR3 residues: CASDSGYTF. The CDR3 nucleotides are TGTGCCAGCGACTCGGGCTACACCTTC.

This clonotype is termed medium-sized. Mismatch with germline at one junction end may stem from a read error. The rearrangement links TRBV12-3 or TRBV12-4 to TRBJ1-2, with TRBD1 matching 7 bases. This CDR3 is built from 11 residues. CDR3 in DNA: TGTGCCAGCAGTTTCGGGGACAGACAGGCCTTC. Its translation is CASSFGDRQAF.

By sample share, this clonotype is large. The chain joins TRBV12-3 or TRBV12-4 to TRBJ1-2, with 7 bases that match TRBD1. The V and J ends lost 5 bases and 6 bases, in that order; junction bases with no gene match: 6. This CDR3 is built from 13 residues. In DNA form, the CDR3 reads TGTGCCAGCAGTCTAACAGGGGTTCATGGCTACACCTTC. Protein sequence: CASSLTGVHGYTF.

By sample share, this clonotype is medium-sized. The CDR3 DNA is TGTGCCAGCAGCCGAGCAACGGGACGGAGCCTCTATGGCTACACCTTC. It is translated as CASSRATGRSLYGYTF. The gene calls are TRBV12-3 or TRBV12-4 and TRBJ1-2; tentatively, D is TRBD1 (5 bases). V was clipped by 6 bases and J by 4 bases, with 21 bases between them. The CDR3 has 16 residues.

This clonotype is classed as medium-sized. V usage is TRBV12-3 or TRBV12-4 and J usage is TRBJ1-2; D might be TRBD1 (6 bases). Trimming removed 3 bases at V and 1 base at J, with 18 bases between. The CDR3 covers 17 residues. DNA of the CDR3: TGTGCCAGCAGTTTGAGCGGCGGCGGACAGCATAACTATGGCTACACCTTC. Translating gives CASSLSGGGQHNYGYTF.

By share of the sample, this clonotype is medium-sized. The chain links TRBV12-3 or TRBV12-4 to TRBJ1-2, with unresolved D. V was trimmed by 4 bases and J by 1 base, leaving 13 bases between them. The CDR3 consists of 15 residues. The CDR3 nucleotides are TGTGCCAGCAGTTCTGGGCTGAGGGATAACTATGGCTACACCTTC. Its protein product is CASSSGLRDNYGYTF.

This clonotype is medium-sized. V and J are TRBV12-3 or TRBV12-4 and TRBJ1-2; the D gene is possibly TRBD1 (6 bases). The ends were cut back, 2 bases at V and 1 base at J, with 14 bases in the middle. The CDR3 is 16 amino acids. In DNA form, the CDR3 reads TGTGCCAGCAGTTTAAAGTTTGGGACATATAACTATGGCTACACCTTC. Residues: CASSLKFGTYNYGYTF.

By share, this clonotype ranks as medium-sized (0.01 to 0.1%). The chain couples TRBV12-3 or TRBV12-4 to TRBJ1-2, with D hard to call. The length of the CDR3 is 13 residues. V dropped 5 bases and J dropped 5 bases, with 12 bases sitting between them. DNA for the CDR3: TGTGCCAGCAGTCCTAAGGCAAGATATGGCTACACCTTC. This encodes CASSPKARYGYTF.

The chain recombines TRBV12-3 or TRBV12-4 with TRBJ1-2; D is undetermined. CDR3 length: 13 residues. V lost 3 bases and J lost 2, with 7 bases in between. This CDR3 reads CASSLESNYGYTF. In nucleotides, the CDR3 is TGTGCCAGCAGTTTGGAGAGCAACTATGGCTACACCTTC.

By sample share, this clonotype is large. The chain uses TRBV12-3 or TRBV12-4 and TRBJ1-2; TRBD1 might be the D (5 bases). V lost 5 bases and J lost 4, with 14 bases in between. This CDR3 has 14 amino acids. CDR3 in amino acids: CASSDQGYSYGYTF. CDR3 coding DNA: TGTGCCAGCAGTGATCAGGGTTATAGCTATGGCTACACCTTC.

This clonotype is categorized as large (0.1 to 1%). The V and J genes are TRBV12-3 or TRBV12-4 and TRBJ1-2; possible D gene TRBD1, 6 bases. Trimming took 6 bases from V and 4 from J, leaving 12 bases between them. The CDR3 sequence is 13 residues long. The CDR3 here is CASSPDRIYGYTF. In nucleotides, the CDR3 is TGTGCCAGCAGCCCCGACAGGATCTATGGCTACACCTTC.

This clonotype is medium-sized within its sample. This sequence joins TRBV12-3 or TRBV12-4 and TRBJ1-2, with a weak D call TRBD1 (6 bases). This CDR3 comprises 13 residues. Trimming removed 7 bases from V and 6 bases from J, with 15 bases in between. CDR3 residues: CASTFGQLNGYTF. CDR3 sequence (DNA): TGTGCCAGCACCTTCGGACAGCTCAATGGCTACACCTTC.

This clonotype is medium-sized by share. J is TRBJ1-2 and V is TRBV12-3 or TRBV12-4; 9 bases map to TRBD1. CDR3 length: 17 residues. Losses at the gene ends were 5 bases for V and 2 bases for J; bases not matched to a gene: 12. The CDR3 bases are TGTGCCAGCAGTCCCCTTAGGAGAGGGACAGGGAACTATGGCTACACCTTC. Protein product: CASSPLRRGTGNYGYTF.

This clonotype is labeled medium-sized. As DNA, the CDR3 is TGTGCCAGCAGTTTAGCGGACAGGGAATTCTATGGCTACACCTTC. Amino acids: CASSLADREFYGYTF. The V call is TRBV12-3 or TRBV12-4, the J call TRBJ1-2, with 8 bases identical to TRBD1. CDR3 length: 15 amino acids. Trimming cost V 0 bases and J 4 bases; bases outside gene matches: 4.

By sample fraction, this clonotype is medium-sized (0.01 to 0.1%). The chain joins TRBV12-3 or TRBV12-4 to TRBJ1-2, with D tentatively TRBD1 (5 bases). This CDR3 contains 13 residues. V lost 5 bases to trimming and J lost 7 bases, with 14 bases between them. The CDR3 DNA is TGTGCCAGCAGTCCCACAGGAGCAGGTGGCTACACCTTC. Translating gives CASSPTGAGGYTF.

By proportion, this clonotype is large. The chain employs TRBV12-3 or TRBV12-4 and TRBJ1-2; the D is unclear. V was clipped by 5 bases and J by 1 base, with 8 bases between them. The CDR3 sequence is 13 residues long. The CDR3 spells CASSIQINYGYTF. The CDR3 DNA is TGTGCCAGCAGTATACAGATTAACTATGGCTACACCTTC.

At least ten counts were recorded for this clonotype. V is TRBV12-3 or TRBV12-4 and J is TRBJ1-2; 7 bases match TRBD1. V trimming: 3 bases; J trimming: 3 bases; junction bases outside the gene matches: 1. CDR3 length equals 13 residues. Here the CDR3 DNA reads TGTGCCAGCAGTTTCGACAGGGACTATGGCTACACCTTC. Amino acids: CASSFDRDYGYTF.

This clonotype qualifies as hyperexpanded (1% or more). This chain links TRBV12-3 or TRBV12-4 with TRBJ1-2; no firm D call. V gave up 6 bases and J gave up 2 bases, with 10 bases separating them. The CDR3 consists of 13 residues. Here the CDR3 reads CASSMDGNYGYTF. The CDR3 DNA reads as TGTGCCAGCAGCATGGACGGAAACTATGGCTACACCTTC.